These 11 T cell receptor beta chains originate from one sample sequenced in a study of a mutant IDH1 vaccine in newly diagnosed glioma. Clones were read by immunoSEQ multiplex PCR, and TCRdb kept only the in-frame ones, dropping some. The sample has about 60,000 clones; 75% to 90% are singletons. No antigens are known for them. Time point described: week 47, end of study. Each dose of the vaccine consisted of 300 ug of mutant IDH1 20-mer peptide, with topical imiquimod. Here the sequenced sample was PBMCs, taken from a glioma patient whose treatment included an IDH1 peptide vaccine. Receptors were obtained from a woman aged 45-60 years with glioma.

The chain employs TRBV30 and TRBJ1-3; tentative D call: TRBD1 (5 bases). There are 13 residues in the CDR3. Between the trimmed V and J ends, which lost 3 bases and 4 bases, there was a span of 10 bases. CDR1 GTSNPN and CDR2 SVGIG come from the germline V gene (reference sequence). CDR3 DNA: TGTGCCTGGAGAACGGCAGGGGGAAACACCATATATTTT. This gives the protein CAWRTAGGNTIYF.

This sequence joins TRBV5-1 and TRBJ2-5; weak D call: TRBD1 (5 bases). The V and J ends lost 0 bases and 9 bases respectively, with 15 bases between them. Germline V CDR1 and CDR2: SGHRS, YFSETQ. The CDR3 has 14 residues. CDR3: CASSLGQGVGPQYF. CDR3 DNA: TGCGCCAGCAGCTTGGGGCAGGGTGTAGGCCCCCAGTACTTC.

The gene calls are TRBV27 and TRBJ1-2; D perhaps matches TRBD1 (6 bases). V lost 7 bases to trimming and J lost 4 bases, with 13 bases between them. Germline V gene sequence: CDR1 MNHEY, CDR2 SMNVEV (reference sequence). This CDR3 has 13 amino acids. The CDR3 coding sequence is TGTGCCAGCAAGGACGGGACATCCTATGGCTACACCTTC. This translates into CASKDGTSYGYTF.

This chain links TRBV27 with TRBJ1-6; D is unresolved. V was pared by 5 bases and J by 0 bases, with 11 bases between. The germline V gene encodes CDR1 MNHEY and CDR2 SMNVEV (reference sequence). The CDR3 totals 16 residues. The CDR3 nucleotides are TGTGCCAGCAGTCCCCTCCTGAGCTCCTATAATTCACCCCTCCACTTT. Translated: CASSPLLSSYNSPLHF.

The J gene is TRBJ1-2, the V gene TRBV4-3, with 7 bases identical to TRBD1. Germline V gene lookup returns CDR1 LGHNA and CDR2 YSLEER. Germline trimming cut 4 bases from V and 8 bases from J; bases unmatched to any gene: 13. The CDR3 spans 15 residues. The CDR3 spells CASSLHLGGASGYTF. The CDR3 coding sequence is TGCGCCAGCAGCCTCCACTTAGGGGGCGCAAGCGGCTACACCTTC.

The V gene is TRBV9, the J gene TRBJ2-7; D possibly corresponds to TRBD2 (6 bases). Looked up from germline, CDR1 is SGDLS and CDR2 is YYNGEE. The CDR3 runs 14 residues. V lost 4 bases, J lost 0 bases, and 11 bases lay in between. CDR3 sequence: CASSPDYFSYEQYF. CDR3 nucleotides: TGTGCCAGCAGCCCGGACTACTTCTCCTACGAGCAGTACTTC. Filled out from reference TRBV9 and TRBJ2-7, the complete variable domain reads DSGVTQTPKHLITATGQRVTLRCSPRSGDLSVYWYQQSLDQGLQFLIQYYNGEERAKGNILERFSAQQFPDLHSELNLSSLELGDSALYFCASSPDYFSYEQYFGPGTRLTVT.

This sequence joins TRBV21-1 and TRBJ1-1. TRBV21-1 is a recognized pseudogene. CDR3 length equals 18 residues. The CDR3 coding sequence is TGTGCCAGCAGCCCGCAACGGGTGACAGAGGGAAGGGACACTGAAGCTTTCTTT. Residues: CASSPQRVTEGRDTEAFF.

J is TRBJ1-2 and V is TRBV9, with 8 bases identical to TRBD1. CDR3 length equals 14 residues. After removal of 2 bases from V and 4 bases from J, the junction contained 4 bases not matched to a gene. Germline lookup yields CDR1 SGDLS and CDR2 YYNGEE. This CDR3 is CASSVEGQAYGYTF. DNA of the CDR3: TGTGCCAGCAGCGTTGAGGGACAGGCCTATGGCTACACCTTC.

This clone came up once. The chain carries TRBV27 and TRBJ1-1; 9 bases match TRBD1. This CDR3 comprises 15 residues. Looked up from germline, CDR1 is MNHEY and CDR2 is SMNVEV (reference sequence). Trimming at V came to 5 bases and at J to 8 bases, leaving 12 bases not matched to a gene. The CDR3 DNA is TGTGCCAGCAGTCGCGACAGGGGGTACGAAATGGAAGCTTTCTTT. This sequence encodes CASSRDRGYEMEAFF.

V is TRBV6-4 and J is TRBJ2-1, with 11 bases fitting TRBD2. V lost 8 bases, J lost 10 bases, and 19 bases stayed unmatched. Germline V gene data show CDR1 as MRHNA and CDR2 as SNTAGT. The CDR3 has 17 residues. This CDR3 reads CASRTTQIAGGLSEQFF. The CDR3 DNA reads as TGTGCCAGCCGCACAACACAGATAGCGGGGGGGCTCAGCGAGCAGTTCTTC.

This clone showed up just a few times. J is TRBJ1-5 and V is TRBV18; D perhaps matches TRBD1 (6 bases). Trimming removed 6 bases from V and 5 bases from J, with 14 bases in between. The germline CDR1 and CDR2 sequences are KGHSH and LQKENI. CDR3 size: 14 residues. CDR3 residues: CASSLDRKDQPQHF. The CDR3 DNA reads TGTGCCAGCTCGCTGGACAGAAAGGATCAGCCCCAGCATTTT.